The clone carrying this T cell receptor beta chain was seen repeatedly, ten times or more. The record originates from a study of CD8+CD57+ T cells in acquired aplastic anemia. Across the whole study: Sorting CD4+ and CD8+ cells gave DNA averaging approximately 3 ug.

The CDR3 has 14 residues. Germline V CDR1 and CDR2: SNHLY, FYNNEI. The V and J ends lost 6 bases and 2 bases, in that order; junction bases with no gene match: 5. The TCR beta profiling, which covered VDJ combination and CDR3 sequence, was carried out using genomic DNA as the template. Using its own MiXCR run on the reads, TCRdb lists one record per CDR3 protein. Of about 190,000 distinct CDR3 sequences listed, approximately 49% are singletons. The sequence was obtained from a human donor in good health, serving as a control. This chain uses TRBV2 with TRBJ2-5, with 8 positions matching TRBD1. Specimen: sorted CD4+, CD8+, or CD8+CD57+ T cells (not recorded which) from PBMCs. The CDR3 nucleotides read TGTGCCAGCAGCAAGACAGGGGTGCAAGAGACCCAGTACTTC. This translates into CASSKTGVQETQYF.